The T cell receptor beta chain under discussion was sequenced for a study of early stage breast cancer tumors. This clone was seen a single time. V lost 4 bases and J 2 bases, leaving 11 bases between the germline ends. The CDR3 has 14 amino acids. Germline assignment: CDR1 MNHEY and CDR2 SVGAGI. Profiled with immunoSEQ multiplex PCR; TCRdb holds only in-frame clones, not every one. The data show 10,000 to 11,000 clones, over 70% seen once. Sequenced: breast tumor tissue. The receptor was isolated from a person aged 70 to 85 with breast cancer. The chain has TRBV6-5 and TRBJ1-2, with D unresolved. DNA for the CDR3: TGTGCCAGCAGTTTGGTCGAGGGCAACTATGGCTACACCTTC. This sequence encodes CASSLVEGNYGYTF.